The source of this T cell receptor beta chain is a study of blood T cells in healthy people across ages. Study observations and caveats: Aged donors had fewer naive CD4+ cells and lower diversity than long-lived donors.

This CDR3 has 14 amino acids. The V end was cut by 0 bases, the J end by 4 bases, with 8 bases between. Germline-derived CDR1 and CDR2 are MGHRA and YSYEKL. Points on this clonotype: As yet, its antigen is unknown.

PCR was performed a second time for 7 to 11 cycles using a sample-barcoded 5' primer and a J-beta primer mix. A single record per CDR3 protein comes from TCRdb applying MiXCR to the 5' RACE reads. Of around 1,500,000 distinct CDR3 sequences detected, roughly 40% appear once; the ten largest clones hold roughly 8.2%. Material for sequencing was blood. J is TRBJ2-3 and V is TRBV4-1, with no clear D. The clonotype was recovered from a young woman in good health. CDR3 protein: CASSQESSSDTQYF. CDR3 nucleotide sequence: TGCGCCAGCAGCCAAGAGTCGAGTTCAGATACGCAGTATTTT.